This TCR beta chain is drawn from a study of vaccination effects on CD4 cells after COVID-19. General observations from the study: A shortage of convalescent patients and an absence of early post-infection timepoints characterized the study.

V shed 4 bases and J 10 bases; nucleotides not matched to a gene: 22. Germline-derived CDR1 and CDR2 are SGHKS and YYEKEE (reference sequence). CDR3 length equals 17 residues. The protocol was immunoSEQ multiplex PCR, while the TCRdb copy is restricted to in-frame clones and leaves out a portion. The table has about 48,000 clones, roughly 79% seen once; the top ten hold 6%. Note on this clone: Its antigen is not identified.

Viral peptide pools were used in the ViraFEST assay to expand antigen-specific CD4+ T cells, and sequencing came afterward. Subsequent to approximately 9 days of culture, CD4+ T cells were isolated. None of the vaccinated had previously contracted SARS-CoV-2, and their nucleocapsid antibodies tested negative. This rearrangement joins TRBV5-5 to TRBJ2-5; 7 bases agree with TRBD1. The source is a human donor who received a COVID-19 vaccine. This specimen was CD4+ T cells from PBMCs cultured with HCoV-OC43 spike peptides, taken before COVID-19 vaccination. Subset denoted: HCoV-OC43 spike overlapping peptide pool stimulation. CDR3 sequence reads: CASSLPGTATTKRGQYF. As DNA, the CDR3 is TGTGCCAGCAGCCTACCTGGGACAGCAACCACCAAGAGAGGCCAGTACTTC.